The following is a T cell receptor (beta chain) sequence with its context. These data are taken from a study of control samples from healthy donors and cancer patients. The ends were cut back, 5 bases at V and 2 bases at J, with 15 bases in the middle. CDR1 and CDR2 (germline): SSHAT, FNYEAQ (reference sequence). This CDR3 has 15 residues. Data came from immunoSEQ multiplex PCR; TCRdb stores just in-frame clones and leaves some out. Seen here are under 85,000 clones, approximately 89% observed once, and the top ten hold less than 6.5%. Input material: PBMCs. The rearrangement links TRBV7-7 to TRBJ2-5; D is unclear. The clonotype originates from a man aged 55 to 70 with colorectal cancer. The CDR3 protein is CASSNGGRSQETQYF. The CDR3 DNA reads as TGTGCCAGCAGCAACGGTGGCAGAAGTCAAGAGACCCAGTACTTC.